This is a list of T cell receptor beta chains from one sample in a study of T-cell memory formation after mild COVID-19. Via MiXCR, TCRdb re-called the 5' RACE reads, giving one row per CDR3 protein. The sample has some 260,000 distinct CDR3 sequences, around 15% seen once. The material sequenced was PBMCs or a T cell subset sorted from them (not recorded which). The receptor source for this set is a young man who had mild COVID-19 (a few samples of this study predate the infection). Cell type and time point are not known. The conserved cysteine and the conserved F or W are not part of the CDR3 here. The order of the fields is V gene, CDR3 length, J gene, CDR3 protein.

TRBV18,14,TRBJ2-1,ASSPPGLADLRGQF
TRBV5-1,13,TRBJ2-1,ASSLALSSYNEQF
TRBV7-2,15,TRBJ1-6,ASSLGDRLTYNSPLH
TRBV28,11,TRBJ2-5,ASSFRQRETQY
TRBV5-1,12,TRBJ2-3,ASNNGRVTDTQY
TRBV12-3/TRBV12-4,15,TRBJ1-4,ASSLVSRHLTNEKLF
TRBV19,14,TRBJ1-5,ASSIAKQGSNQPQH
TRBV14,10,TRBJ2-3,ASSQEGHTQY
TRBV20-1,12,TRBJ1-4,SANIPMGGEKLF
TRBV10-3,12,TRBJ1-1,AISESTVNTEAF
TRBV20-1,13,TRBJ1-2,SASKPGQGDYGYT
TRBV4-3,13,TRBJ2-3,ASSPHLARTDTQY
TRBV7-2,11,TRBJ2-5,ASSPTQSSGPH
TRBV9,14,TRBJ2-3,ASSVVRERGADTQY
TRBV7-2,12,TRBJ2-4,ASSLNGREDIQY
TRBV20-1,13,TRBJ2-7,SAIGLAGDSYEQY
TRBV4-2,14,TRBJ1-3,ASSQLSGTVGNTIY
TRBV5-1,13,TRBJ2-1,ASSLVLAQNNEQF
TRBV10-3,11,TRBJ1-2,AISVGNSDGYT
TRBV7-2,11,TRBJ2-7,ASSEGWSYEQY
TRBV4-2,14,TRBJ2-1,ASSQGDRGGYNEQF
TRBV7-9,14,TRBJ1-6,ASSASQGAKVSPLH
TRBV5-1,10,TRBJ1-4,ASSLDNEKLF
TRBV28,11,TRBJ1-5,ASHRGMIQPQH
TRBV20-1,13,TRBJ1-6,SAQEWGINNSPLH
TRBV5-5,14,TRBJ2-1,ASSPVGQGAVNEQF
TRBV6-5,12,TRBJ2-7,ASSSDWGTYEQY
TRBV20-1,12,TRBJ1-2,SARPPTGDYGYT
TRBV18,13,TRBJ2-3,ASSPSPVSTDTQY
TRBV5-1,12,TRBJ2-2,ASSFDIDTGELF
TRBV4-1,15,TRBJ1-4,ASSQPGGRQANEKLF
TRBV7-9,11,TRBJ1-1,ASSLSFRHAAF
TRBV10-3,12,TRBJ2-1,AIAVGQGAGEQF
TRBV5-1,14,TRBJ2-4,ASSDRVAGGWNIQY
TRBV5-4,14,TRBJ2-5,ASSYPGNGGPETQY
TRBV5-1,12,TRBJ2-7,ASQTDPAVYEQY
TRBV2,11,TRBJ1-1,ASSDRELTEAF
TRBV10-3,12,TRBJ1-6,AISGGTGNSPLH
TRBV20-1,11,TRBJ1-2,SARASGKEGYT
TRBV20-1,10,TRBJ1-1,SVKAGNTEAF
TRBV18,14,TRBJ2-1,ASSPGQGGTYNEQF
TRBV28,11,TRBJ1-2,ASSFRPDYGYT
TRBV5-1,12,TRBJ1-2,ASSLVPEGGGYT
TRBV4-3,12,TRBJ2-3,ASSQSGSPDTQY
TRBV19,13,TRBJ1-5,ASSDSGARNQPQH
TRBV7-6,14,TRBJ1-1,ASSLGTGLENTEAF
TRBV18,12,TRBJ1-1,ASSSQGAEAEAF
TRBV19,11,TRBJ2-7,ASSQTRSGEQY
TRBV29-1,11,TRBJ2-7,SVRRQGSYEQY
TRBV6-2/TRBV6-3,10,TRBJ1-5,ASGRTLQPQH
TRBV7-9,11,TRBJ2-5,ASSQDQQETQY
TRBV10-3,13,TRBJ2-5,AIRPGTGQGETQY
TRBV4-2,13,TRBJ2-6,ASSQQGGGANVLT
TRBV20-1,11,TRBJ1-6,SASYHVGSPLH
TRBV4-1,14,TRBJ2-2,ASSQVGGQPDGELF
TRBV3-1,13,TRBJ2-5,ASSQAGAYKETQY
TRBV5-1,14,TRBJ1-4,ASKISSQSRGGKLF
TRBV20-1,10,TRBJ1-5,SASSSNQPQH
TRBV6-2/TRBV6-3,12,TRBJ2-4,ASTSGGAQNIQY